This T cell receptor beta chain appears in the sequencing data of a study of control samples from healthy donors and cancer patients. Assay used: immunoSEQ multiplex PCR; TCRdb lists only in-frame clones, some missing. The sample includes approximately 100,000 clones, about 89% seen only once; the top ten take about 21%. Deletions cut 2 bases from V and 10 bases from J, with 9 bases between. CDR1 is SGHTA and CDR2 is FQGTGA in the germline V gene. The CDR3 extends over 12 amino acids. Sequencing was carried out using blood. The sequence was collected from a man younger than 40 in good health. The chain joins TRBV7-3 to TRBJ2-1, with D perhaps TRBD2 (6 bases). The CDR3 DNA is TGTGCCAGCAGCTTAGCGCTAGCGGAGCAGTTCTTC. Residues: CASSLALAEQFF. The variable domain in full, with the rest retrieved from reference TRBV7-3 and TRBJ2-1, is GAGVSQTPSNKVTEKGKYVELRCDPISGHTALYWYRQSLGQGPEFLIYFQGTGAADDSGLPNDRFFAVRPEGSVSTLKIQRTERGDSAVYLCASSLALAEQFFGPGTRLTVL.